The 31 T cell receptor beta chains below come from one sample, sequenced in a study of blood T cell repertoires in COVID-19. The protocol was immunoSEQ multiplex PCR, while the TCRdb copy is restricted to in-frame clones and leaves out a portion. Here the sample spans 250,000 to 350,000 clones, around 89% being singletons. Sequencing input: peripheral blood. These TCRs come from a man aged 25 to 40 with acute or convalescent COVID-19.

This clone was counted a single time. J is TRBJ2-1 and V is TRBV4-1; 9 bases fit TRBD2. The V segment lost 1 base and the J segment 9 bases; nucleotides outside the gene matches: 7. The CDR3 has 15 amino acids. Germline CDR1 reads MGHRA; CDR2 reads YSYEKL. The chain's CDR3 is CASSQAPLAGSEQFF. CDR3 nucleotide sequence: TGCGCCAGCAGCCAAGCCCCCCTAGCGGGAAGTGAGCAGTTCTTC.

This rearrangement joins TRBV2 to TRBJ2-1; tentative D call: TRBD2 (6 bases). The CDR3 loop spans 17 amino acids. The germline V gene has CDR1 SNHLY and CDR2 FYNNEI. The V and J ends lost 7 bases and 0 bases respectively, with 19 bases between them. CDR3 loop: CASTGGGTSPSYNEQFF. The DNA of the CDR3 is TGTGCCAGCACTGGAGGAGGGACCTCCCCCTCCTACAATGAGCAGTTCTTC.

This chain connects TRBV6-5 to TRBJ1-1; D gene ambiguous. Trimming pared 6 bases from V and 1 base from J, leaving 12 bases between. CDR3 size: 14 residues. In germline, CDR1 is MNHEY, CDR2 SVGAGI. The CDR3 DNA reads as TGTGCCAGCAGCCCCCTCTTTTCGAACACTGAAGCTTTCTTT. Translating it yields CASSPLFSNTEAFF.

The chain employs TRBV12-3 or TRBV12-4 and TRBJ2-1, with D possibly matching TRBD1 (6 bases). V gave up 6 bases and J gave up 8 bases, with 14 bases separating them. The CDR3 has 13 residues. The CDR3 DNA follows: TGTGCCAGCAGAGAACAGGGATGGCATGAGCAGTTCTTC. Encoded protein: CASREQGWHEQFF.

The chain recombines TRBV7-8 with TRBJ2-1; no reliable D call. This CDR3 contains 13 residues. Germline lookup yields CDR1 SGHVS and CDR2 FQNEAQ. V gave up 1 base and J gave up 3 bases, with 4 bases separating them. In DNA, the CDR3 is TGTGCCAGCAGCTTAGTCGTCTACAATGAGCAGTTCTTC. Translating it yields CASSLVVYNEQFF.

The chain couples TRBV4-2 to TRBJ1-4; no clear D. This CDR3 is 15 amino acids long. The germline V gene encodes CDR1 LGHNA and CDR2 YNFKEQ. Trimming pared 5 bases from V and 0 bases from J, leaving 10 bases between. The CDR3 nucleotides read TGTGCCAGCAGCAACCCCACAACAACTAATGAAAAACTGTTTTTT. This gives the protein CASSNPTTTNEKLFF.

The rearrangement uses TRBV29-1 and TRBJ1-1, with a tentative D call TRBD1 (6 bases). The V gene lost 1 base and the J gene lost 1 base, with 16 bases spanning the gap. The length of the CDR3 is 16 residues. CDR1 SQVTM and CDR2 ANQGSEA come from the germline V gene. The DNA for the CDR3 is TGCAGCGTTGAAGGACGTCTATTAGGGGGGAACACTGAAGCTTTCTTT. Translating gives CSVEGRLLGGNTEAFF. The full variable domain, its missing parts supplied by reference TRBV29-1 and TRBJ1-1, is SAVISQKPSRDICQRGTSLTIQCQVDSQVTMMFWYRQQPGQSLTLIATANQGSEATYESGFVIDKFPISRPNLTFSTLTVSNMSPEDSSIYLCSVEGRLLGGNTEAFFGQGTRLTVV.

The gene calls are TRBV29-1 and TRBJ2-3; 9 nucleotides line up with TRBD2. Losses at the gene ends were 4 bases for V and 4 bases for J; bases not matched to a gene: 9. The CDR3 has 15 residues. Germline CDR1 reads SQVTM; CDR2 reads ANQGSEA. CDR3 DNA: TGCAGCGTTGCACGTAGCGGGAGTAGCGCAGATACGCAGTATTTT. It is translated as CSVARSGSSADTQYF.

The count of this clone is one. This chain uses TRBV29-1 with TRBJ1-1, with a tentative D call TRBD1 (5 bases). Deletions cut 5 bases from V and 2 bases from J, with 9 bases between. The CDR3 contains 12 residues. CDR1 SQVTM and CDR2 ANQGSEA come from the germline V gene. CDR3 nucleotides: TGCAGCGTTTCCCAGGGAAACACTGAAGCTTTCTTT. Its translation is CSVSQGNTEAFF.

The CDR3 reads CASSHRTGENTEAFF. DNA for the CDR3: TGTGCCAGCTCGCATAGGACAGGTGAGAACACTGAAGCTTTCTTT. V is TRBV18 and J is TRBJ1-1; 7 bases line up with TRBD1. The CDR3 is made up of 15 amino acids. V dropped 6 bases and J dropped 1; count of bases not matched to a gene: 8. The V gene's germline CDR1 is KGHSH and CDR2 LQKENI. Drawing the rest from reference TRBV18 and TRBJ1-1, the complete variable domain is NAGVMQNPRHLVRRRGQEARLRCSPMKGHSHVYWYRQLPEEGLKFMVYLQKENIIDESGMPKERFSAEFPKEGPSILRIQQVVRGDSAAYFCASSHRTGENTEAFFGQGTRLTVV.

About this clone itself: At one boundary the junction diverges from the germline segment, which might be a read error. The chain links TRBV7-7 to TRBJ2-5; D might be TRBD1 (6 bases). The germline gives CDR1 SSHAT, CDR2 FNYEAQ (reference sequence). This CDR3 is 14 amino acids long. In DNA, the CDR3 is TGTGCTAGCAGCTTTCATGGACAGCAAGAGACCCAGTACTTC. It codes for CASSFHGQQETQYF.

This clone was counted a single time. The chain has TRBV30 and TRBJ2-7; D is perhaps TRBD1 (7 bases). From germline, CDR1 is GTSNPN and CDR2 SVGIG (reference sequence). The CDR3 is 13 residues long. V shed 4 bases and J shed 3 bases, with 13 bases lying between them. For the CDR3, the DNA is TGTGCCTGGAATTCAGGGGGAGGCTACGAGCAGTACTTC. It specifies CAWNSGGGYEQYF. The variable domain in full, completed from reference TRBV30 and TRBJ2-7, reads SQTIHQWPATLVQPVGSPLSLECTVEGTSNPNLYWYRQAAGRGLQLLFYSVGIGQISSEVPQNLSASRPQDRQFILSSKKLLLSDSGFYLCAWNSGGGYEQYFGPGTRLTVT.

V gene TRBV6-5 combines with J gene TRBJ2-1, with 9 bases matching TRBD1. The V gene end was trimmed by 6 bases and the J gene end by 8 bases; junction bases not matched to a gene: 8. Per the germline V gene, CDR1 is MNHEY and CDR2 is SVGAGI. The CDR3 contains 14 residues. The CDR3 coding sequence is TGTGCCAGCAGGACCCGGGACAGGGTCGATGAGCAGTTCTTC. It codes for CASRTRDRVDEQFF.

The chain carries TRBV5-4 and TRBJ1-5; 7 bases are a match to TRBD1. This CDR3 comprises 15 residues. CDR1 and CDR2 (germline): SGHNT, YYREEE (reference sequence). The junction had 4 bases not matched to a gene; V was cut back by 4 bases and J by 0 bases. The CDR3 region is CASSRGTDSNQPQHF. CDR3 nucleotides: TGTGCCAGCAGCCGGGGGACAGATAGCAATCAGCCCCAGCATTTT.

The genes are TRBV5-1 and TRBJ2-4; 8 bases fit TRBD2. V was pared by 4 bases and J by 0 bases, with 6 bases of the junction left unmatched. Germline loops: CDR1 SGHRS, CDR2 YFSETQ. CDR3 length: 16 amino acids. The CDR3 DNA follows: TGCGCCAGCAGCATTACTAGCGGACTAGCCAAAAACATTCAGTACTTC. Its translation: CASSITSGLAKNIQYF.

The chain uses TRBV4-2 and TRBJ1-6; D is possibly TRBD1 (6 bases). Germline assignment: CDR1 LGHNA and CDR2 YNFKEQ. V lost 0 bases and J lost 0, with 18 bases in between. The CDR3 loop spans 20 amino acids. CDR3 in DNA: TGTGCCAGCAGCCAAGAGTCTTTAATCAGGGGATCCTCCTATAATTCACCCCTCCACTTT. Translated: CASSQESLIRGSSYNSPLHF.

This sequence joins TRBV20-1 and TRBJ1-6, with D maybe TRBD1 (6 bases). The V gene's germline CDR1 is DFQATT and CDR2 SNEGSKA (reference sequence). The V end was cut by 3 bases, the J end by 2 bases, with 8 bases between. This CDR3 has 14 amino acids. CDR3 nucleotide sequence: TGCAGTGCTAGTACAGGGCCCTATAATTCACCCCTCCACTTT. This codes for CSASTGPYNSPLHF.

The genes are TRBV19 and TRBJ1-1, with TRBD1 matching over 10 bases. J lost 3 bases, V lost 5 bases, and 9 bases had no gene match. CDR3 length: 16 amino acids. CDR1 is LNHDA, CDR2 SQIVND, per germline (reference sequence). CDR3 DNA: TGTGCCAGTAGTCGGCGGACAGGGGGTAGATACACTGAAGCTTTCTTT. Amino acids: CASSRRTGGRYTEAFF.

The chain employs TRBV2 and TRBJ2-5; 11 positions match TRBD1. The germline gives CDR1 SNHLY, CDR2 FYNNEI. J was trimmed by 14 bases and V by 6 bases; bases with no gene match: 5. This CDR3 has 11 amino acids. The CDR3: CASSRTGGYYF. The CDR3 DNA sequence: TGTGCCAGCAGCCGGACAGGGGGCTACTACTTC.

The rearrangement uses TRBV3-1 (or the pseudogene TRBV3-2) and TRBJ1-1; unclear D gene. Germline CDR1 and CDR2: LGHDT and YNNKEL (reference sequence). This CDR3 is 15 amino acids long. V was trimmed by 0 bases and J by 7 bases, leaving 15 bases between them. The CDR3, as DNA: TGTGCCAGCAGCCAAGATCGAGGAGGTCCATTTGAAGCTTTCTTT. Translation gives CASSQDRGGPFEAFF.

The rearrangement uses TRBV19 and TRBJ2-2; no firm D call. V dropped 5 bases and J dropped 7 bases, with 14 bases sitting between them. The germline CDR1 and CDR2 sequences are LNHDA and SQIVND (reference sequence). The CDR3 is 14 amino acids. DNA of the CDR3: TGTGCCAGTAGTCTCCTCCGGGTTGGCGGGGAGCTGTTTTTT. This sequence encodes CASSLLRVGGELFF.

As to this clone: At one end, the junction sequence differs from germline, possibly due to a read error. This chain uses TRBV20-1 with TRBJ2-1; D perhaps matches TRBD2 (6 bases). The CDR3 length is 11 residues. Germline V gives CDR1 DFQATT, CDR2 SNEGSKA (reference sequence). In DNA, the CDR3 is TGCAGTGCTAGAGAGGGGACTTATCCCCTCTTC. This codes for CSAREGTYPLF.

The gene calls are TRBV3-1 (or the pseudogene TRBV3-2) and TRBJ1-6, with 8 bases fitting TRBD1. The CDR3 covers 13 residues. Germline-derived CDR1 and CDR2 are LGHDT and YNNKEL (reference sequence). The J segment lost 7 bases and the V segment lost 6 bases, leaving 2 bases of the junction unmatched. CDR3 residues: CASRTGANSPLHF. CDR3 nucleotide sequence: TGTGCCAGCAGGACAGGGGCGAATTCACCCCTCCACTTT.

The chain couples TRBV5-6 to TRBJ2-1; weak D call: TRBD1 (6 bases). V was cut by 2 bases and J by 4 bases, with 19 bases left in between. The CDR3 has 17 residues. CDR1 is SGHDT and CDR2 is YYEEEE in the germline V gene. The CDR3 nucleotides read TGTGCCAGCAGCTTTAGAGGCGTGACAGGAGGATACAATGAGCAGTTCTTC. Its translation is CASSFRGVTGGYNEQFF.

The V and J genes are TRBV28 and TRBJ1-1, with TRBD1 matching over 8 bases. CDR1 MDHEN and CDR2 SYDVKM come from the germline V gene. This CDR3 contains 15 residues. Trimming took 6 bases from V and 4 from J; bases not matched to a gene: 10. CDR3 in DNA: TGTGCCAGCAGACTTCAGGGGGCTGGAGGCACTGAAGCTTTCTTT. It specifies CASRLQGAGGTEAFF.

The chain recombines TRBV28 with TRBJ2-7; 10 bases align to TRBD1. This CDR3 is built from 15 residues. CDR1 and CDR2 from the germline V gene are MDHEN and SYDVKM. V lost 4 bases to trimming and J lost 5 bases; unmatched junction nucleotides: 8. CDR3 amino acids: CASSSIRTGGHEQYF. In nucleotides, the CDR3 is TGTGCCAGCAGTTCAATCAGGACAGGGGGACACGAGCAGTACTTC.

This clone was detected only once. CDR3 DNA: TGTGCCAGCAGCGGACAGCCGAACACTGAAGCTTTCTTT. Its translation: CASSGQPNTEAFF. The chain couples TRBV2 to TRBJ1-1, with a tentative D call TRBD1 (6 bases). This CDR3 has 13 residues. From germline, CDR1 is SNHLY and CDR2 FYNNEI. The V end lost 6 bases, the J end lost 1 base, and 9 bases lay between the germline ends.

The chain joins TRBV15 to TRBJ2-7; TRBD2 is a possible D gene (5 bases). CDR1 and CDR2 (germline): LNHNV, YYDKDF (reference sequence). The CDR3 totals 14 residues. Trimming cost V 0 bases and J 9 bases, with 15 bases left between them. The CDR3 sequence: CATSRDFSGSGQYF. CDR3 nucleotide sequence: TGTGCCACCAGCAGAGATTTTTCGGGGTCAGGGCAGTACTTC.

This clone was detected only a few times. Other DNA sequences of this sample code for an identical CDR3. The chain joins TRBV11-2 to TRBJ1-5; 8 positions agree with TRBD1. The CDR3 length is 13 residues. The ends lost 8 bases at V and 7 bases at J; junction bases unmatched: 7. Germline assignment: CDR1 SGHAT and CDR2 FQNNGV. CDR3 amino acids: CASSLDRGQPQHF. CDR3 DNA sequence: TGTGCCAGCTCACTAGACAGGGGCCAGCCCCAGCATTTT.

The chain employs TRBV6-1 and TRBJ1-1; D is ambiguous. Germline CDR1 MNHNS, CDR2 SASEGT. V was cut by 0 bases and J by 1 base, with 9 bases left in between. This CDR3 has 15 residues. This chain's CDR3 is CASSEARLGNTEAFF. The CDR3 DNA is TGTGCCAGCAGTGAAGCGCGGTTGGGGAACACTGAAGCTTTCTTT.

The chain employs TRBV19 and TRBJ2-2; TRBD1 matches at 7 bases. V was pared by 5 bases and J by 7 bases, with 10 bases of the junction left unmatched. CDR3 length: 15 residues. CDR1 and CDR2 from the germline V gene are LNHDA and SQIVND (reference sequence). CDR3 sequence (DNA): TGTGCCAGTAGTGGACCGGGACAGTTTGACGGGGAGCTGTTTTTT. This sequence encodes CASSGPGQFDGELFF.